Presented here are 17 T cell receptor beta chains from one specimen sequenced in a study of long-term antiretroviral therapy in people with HIV. Run at survey level, the immunoSEQ assay was version v3.0. Sequenced by immunoSEQ multiplex PCR; TCRdb stores in-frame clones only, minus some. The sample includes around 21,000 clones, 88% of them seen just once. Source: unsorted PBMCs, taken 2.3 years after starting antiretroviral therapy. These TCRs come from a man between 60 and 75 years old with HIV.

The chain links TRBV2 to TRBJ1-5, with 8 bases matching TRBD1. V shed 3 bases, J shed 2 bases, and the junction held 3 bases outside the gene matches. This CDR3 spans 15 amino acids. Germline V gene lookup returns CDR1 SNHLY and CDR2 FYNNEI. The CDR3 DNA reads TGTGCCAGCAGTGAGGACAGGGTTCGCAATCAGCCCCAGCATTTT. Its translation: CASSEDRVRNQPQHF.

The rearrangement joins TRBV7-2 to TRBJ2-7; maybe TRBD2 (5 bases). Germline V gene sequence: CDR1 SGHTA, CDR2 FQGNSA. The CDR3 length is 14 residues. The V end lost 5 bases, the J end lost 4 bases, and 15 bases lay between the germline ends. DNA for the CDR3: TGTGCCAGCAGCCCCCGGGATTCCGGATACGAGCAGTACTTC. Translation gives CASSPRDSGYEQYF.

The chain has TRBV7-2 and TRBJ2-4; TRBD1 might be the D (5 bases). CDR1 and CDR2 from the germline V gene are SGHTA and FQGNSA. V was clipped by 4 bases and J by 0 bases, with 13 bases between them. The CDR3 runs to 16 residues. The CDR3: CASSSGIYLAKNIQYF. In DNA form, the CDR3 reads TGTGCCAGCAGCTCAGGGATCTATCTAGCCAAAAACATTCAGTACTTC.

V gene TRBV9 combines with J gene TRBJ2-3; no firm D call. CDR1 and CDR2 from the germline V gene are SGDLS and YYNGEE. CDR3 length: 12 residues. V was clipped by 3 bases and J by 2 bases, with 4 bases between them. The CDR3 is CASSAHTDTQYF. The CDR3 DNA reads as TGTGCCAGCAGCGCCCACACAGATACGCAGTATTTT.

The V and J genes are TRBV2 and TRBJ2-5, with D unresolved. This CDR3 spans 12 amino acids. CDR1 and CDR2 (germline): SNHLY, FYNNEI. V was cut by 3 bases and J by 5 bases, with 7 bases left in between. CDR3 sequence reads: CASSDDVETQYF. CDR3 bases: TGTGCCAGCAGTGACGATGTGGAGACCCAGTACTTC.

The rearrangement uses TRBV29-1 and TRBJ2-2; 9 bases are shared with TRBD1. Trimming took 5 bases from V and 5 from J; bases not matched to a gene: 9. Looked up from germline, CDR1 is SQVTM and CDR2 is ANQGSEA. The CDR3 consists of 15 residues. The CDR3 DNA follows: TGCAGCGTTCAGGCCCGGGACAGGGTTACCGGGGAGCTGTTTTTT. Translated, it gives CSVQARDRVTGELFF.

The chain combines TRBV7-2 with TRBJ2-7, with D uncertain. The V and J ends lost 5 bases and 7 bases respectively, with 18 bases between them. The CDR3 totals 14 residues. CDR1 is SGHTA, CDR2 FQGNSA, per germline. The CDR3 DNA follows: TGTGCCAGCAGCCTCGCCGGGTACCCTGGGGAGCAGTACTTC. This encodes CASSLAGYPGEQYF.

The J gene is TRBJ2-1, the V gene TRBV4-3; D gene uncertain. V shed 0 bases and J shed 3 bases, with 12 bases lying between them. Germline lookup yields CDR1 LGHNA and CDR2 YSLEER. The CDR3 is 16 amino acids. Here the CDR3 reads CASSQDALIHYNEQFF. The DNA of the CDR3 is TGCGCCAGCAGCCAAGATGCCCTAATACACTACAATGAGCAGTTCTTC.

This chain connects TRBV25-1 to TRBJ1-4, with D unresolved. V was shortened by 3 bases and J by 8 bases, with 16 bases between the two germline ends. CDR1 and CDR2 from the germline V gene are MGHDK and SYGVNS. This CDR3 region has 15 residues. CDR3 in DNA: TGTGCCAGCAGTGATGATAGGACGTCGGGGGAAAAACTGTTTTTT. Protein product: CASSDDRTSGEKLFF.

This clone was recorded only once. V gene TRBV18 combines with J gene TRBJ2-1; D not resolved. Per the germline V gene, CDR1 is KGHSH and CDR2 is LQKENI. The CDR3 runs 15 residues. Trimming left V 3 bases short and J 4 bases short, with 13 bases between. The DNA for the CDR3 is TGTGCCAGCTCACCCTCAGGTTTTGCGTACAATGAGCAGTTCTTC. It translates to CASSPSGFAYNEQFF.

The chain has TRBV19 and TRBJ2-7, with 9 bases aligning to TRBD2. Per germline, CDR1 LNHDA and CDR2 SQIVND (reference sequence). With 5 bases clipped from V and 3 bases from J, the junction kept 8 bases outside the gene matches. CDR3 length: 15 residues. The CDR3 DNA reads TGTGCCAGTAGTCTCCAGGGGCGGGGGGGCTACGAGCAGTACTTC. It specifies CASSLQGRGGYEQYF.

The V call is TRBV5-1, the J call TRBJ2-7; tentatively, D is TRBD2 (5 bases). Germline V gene data show CDR1 as SGHRS and CDR2 as YFSETQ. The CDR3 covers 14 residues. Trimming shortened V by 5 bases and J by 5 bases, and 17 bases separated the two germline ends. The CDR3 coding sequence is TGCGCCAGCAGGATCCAGACCTCCGGGGACGAGCAGTACTTC. This encodes CASRIQTSGDEQYF.

The chain recombines TRBV27 with TRBJ2-5; unclear D gene. The V and J ends lost 6 bases and 3 bases respectively, with 14 bases between them. From germline, CDR1 is MNHEY and CDR2 SMNVEV (reference sequence). The CDR3 consists of 14 residues. DNA of the CDR3: TGTGCCAGCAGCCCTTTTGGCTCTGAAGAGACCCAGTACTTC. It specifies CASSPFGSEETQYF.

V usage is TRBV27 and J usage is TRBJ1-5; D is unclear. With 5 bases removed from V and 2 bases from J, the gap between germline ends came to 13 bases. The CDR3 runs 15 residues. Germline loops: CDR1 MNHEY, CDR2 SMNVEV (reference sequence). For the CDR3, the DNA is TGTGCCAGCAGTCCATATCGGGAAGGCAATCAGCCCCAGCATTTT. Protein product: CASSPYREGNQPQHF.

The genes are TRBV7-9 and TRBJ2-7; D is unclear. The length of the CDR3 is 12 residues. The germline V gene encodes CDR1 SEHNR and CDR2 FQNEAQ (reference sequence). V lost 2 bases to trimming and J lost 6 bases, with 8 bases between them. The CDR3 sequence: CASSLPWVEQYF. The CDR3, as DNA: TGTGCCAGCAGCTTACCTTGGGTCGAGCAGTACTTC.

The gene calls are TRBV30 and TRBJ1-1, with TRBD1 as a possible D gene (5 bases). The germline CDR1 and CDR2 sequences are GTSNPN and SVGIG (reference sequence). This CDR3 region has 13 residues. V dropped 0 bases and J dropped 3 bases, with 8 bases sitting between them. The CDR3 bases are TGTGCCTGGAGTGTACGGGGGGACACTGAAGCTTTCTTT. Its translation: CAWSVRGDTEAFF.

CDR3 nucleotide sequence: TGTGCCAGCAGTTACTCGACAGCGGGAGGTGGAGAGACCCAGTACTTC. It translates to CASSYSTAGGGETQYF. V and J are TRBV6-6 and TRBJ2-5; 9 bases agree with TRBD2. Trimming cost V 0 bases and J 4 bases; bases outside gene matches: 6. The CDR3 has 16 amino acids. The V gene's germline CDR1 is MNHNY and CDR2 SVGAGI (reference sequence).